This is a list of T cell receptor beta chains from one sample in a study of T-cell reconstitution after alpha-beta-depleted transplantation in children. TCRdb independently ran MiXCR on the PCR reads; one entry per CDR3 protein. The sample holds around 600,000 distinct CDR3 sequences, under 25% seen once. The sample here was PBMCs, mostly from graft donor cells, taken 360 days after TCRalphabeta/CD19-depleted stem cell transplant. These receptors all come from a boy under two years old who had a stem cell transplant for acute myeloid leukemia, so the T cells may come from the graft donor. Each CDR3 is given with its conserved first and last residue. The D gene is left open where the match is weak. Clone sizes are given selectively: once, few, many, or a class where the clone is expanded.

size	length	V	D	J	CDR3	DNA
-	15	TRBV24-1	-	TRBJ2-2	CATSDSGDGTGELFF	TGTGCCACCAGTGATTCCGGGGACGGCACCGGGGAGCTGTTTTTT
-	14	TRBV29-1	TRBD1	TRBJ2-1	CSAKQGARYNEQFF	TGCAGCGCTAAGCAGGGGGCCCGCTACAATGAGCAGTTCTTC
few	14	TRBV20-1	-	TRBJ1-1	CSASGGTSNTEAFF	TGCAGTGCTAGTGGGGGCACTTCGAACACTGAAGCTTTCTTT
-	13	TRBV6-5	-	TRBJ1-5	CASSYMGREPQHF	TGTGCCAGCAGTTACATGGGCCGGGAGCCCCAGCATTTT
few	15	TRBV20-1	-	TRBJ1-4	CSAGTAASGREKLFF	TGCAGTGCTGGGACCGCCGCCTCCGGTCGGGAAAAACTGTTTTTT
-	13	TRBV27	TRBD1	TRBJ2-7	CASSSSTGFEQYF	TGTGCCAGCAGTTCCTCGACAGGGTTCGAGCAGTACTTC
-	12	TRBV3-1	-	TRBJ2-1	CASSQSVHEQFF	TGTGCCAGCAGCCAATCGGTGCATGAGCAGTTCTTC
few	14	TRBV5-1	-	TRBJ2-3	CASSLLADADTQYF	TGCGCCAGCAGCTTGCTTGCTGACGCAGATACGCAGTATTTT
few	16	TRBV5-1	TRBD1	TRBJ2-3	CASSSSGTGGGDTQYF	TGCGCCAGCAGCTCCAGTGGGACAGGGGGAGGAGATACGCAGTATTTT
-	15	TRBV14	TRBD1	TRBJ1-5	CASSRHGTGDWPQHF	TGTGCCAGCAGCCGACACGGGACAGGGGATTGGCCCCAGCATTTT
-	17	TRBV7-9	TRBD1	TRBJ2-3	CASSYMRQGKTTDTQYF	TGTGCCAGCAGCTATATGAGACAGGGGAAGACCACAGATACGCAGTATTTT
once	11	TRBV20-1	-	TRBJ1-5	CSVPWPGAQHF	TGCAGTGTCCCCTGGCCCGGGGCCCAGCATTTT
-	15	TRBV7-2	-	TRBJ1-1	CASSLSGSVNTEAFF	TGTGCCAGCAGCTTATCTGGTTCAGTGAACACTGAAGCTTTCTTT
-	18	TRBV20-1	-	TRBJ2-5	CSARDPQVLGVGQETQYF	TGCAGTGCTAGAGATCCCCAGGTCCTGGGGGTTGGGCAAGAGACCCAGTACTTC
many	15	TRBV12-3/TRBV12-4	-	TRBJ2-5	CASSLVMTEQETQYF	TGTGCCAGCAGTTTAGTTATGACGGAGCAAGAGACCCAGTACTTC
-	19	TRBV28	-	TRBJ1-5	CASSFAGDIYRNSNQPQHF	TGTGCCAGCAGTTTCGCGGGGGACATCTACCGTAATAGCAATCAGCCCCAGCATTTT